This TCR beta chain was captured by sequencing in a study of technical replicates of blood from several donors. Profiling relied on immunoSEQ multiplex PCR, and the TCRdb table lists in-frame clones only, not all of them. The data show more than 65,000 clones, over 75% seen once. The sample was PBMCs. This clonotype was sampled from a human donor in good health. Some clones in this sample may be carry-over from other donors' samples.

The CDR3 region is CASSPPGQSNTGELFF. The CDR3 DNA sequence: TGTGCCAGCTCACCACCGGGACAGTCGAACACCGGGGAGCTGTTTTTT. The V call is TRBV18, the J call TRBJ2-2, with TRBD1 identical over 7 bases. The V segment lost 0 bases and the J segment 0 bases; nucleotides outside the gene matches: 1. The CDR3 has 16 residues. CDR1 is KGHSH, CDR2 LQKENI, per germline.